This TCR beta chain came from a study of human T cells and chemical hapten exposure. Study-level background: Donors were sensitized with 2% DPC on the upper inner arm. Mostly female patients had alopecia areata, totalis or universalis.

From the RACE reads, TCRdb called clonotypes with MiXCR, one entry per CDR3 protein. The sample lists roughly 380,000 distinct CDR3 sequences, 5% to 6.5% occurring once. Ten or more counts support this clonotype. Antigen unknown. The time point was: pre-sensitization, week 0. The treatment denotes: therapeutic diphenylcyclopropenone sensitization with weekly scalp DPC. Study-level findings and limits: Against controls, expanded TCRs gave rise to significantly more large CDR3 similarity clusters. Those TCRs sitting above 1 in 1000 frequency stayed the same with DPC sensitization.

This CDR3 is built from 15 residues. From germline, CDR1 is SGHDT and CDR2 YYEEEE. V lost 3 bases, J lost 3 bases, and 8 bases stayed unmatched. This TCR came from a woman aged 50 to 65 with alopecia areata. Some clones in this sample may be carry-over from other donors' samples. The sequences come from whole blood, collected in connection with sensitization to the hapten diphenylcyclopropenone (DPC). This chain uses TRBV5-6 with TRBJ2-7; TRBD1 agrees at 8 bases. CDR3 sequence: CASSYRDRPYYEQYF. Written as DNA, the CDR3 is TGTGCCAGCAGCTACCGGGACAGGCCGTACTACGAGCAGTACTTC.